These T cell receptor beta chains were read from a single sample in a study of identical twins. TCRdb re-analysed the 5' RACE reads in MiXCR, keeping a single row per CDR3 protein. The table has hundreds of thousands of distinct CDR3 sequences, roughly an eighth seen once. These data also formed part of another study, on yellow fever vaccine responses in identical twins.

Sequencing was done on a sample of PBMCs. These receptors came from a woman aged 18 to 35 in good health. The CDR3 runs from the conserved cysteine through the conserved F or W. Each record gives: V gene, J gene, clone size, D gene, CDR3 protein, CDR3 DNA. The D gene is left open where the match is weak. A clone size is listed for some rows: how often the clone was seen (once, few, many), or a class if it is expanded.

>TRBV20-1|TRBJ2-3|many|NA
CSAETDRRSTDTQYF
TGCAGTGCAGAGACCGACCGGAGGAGCACAGATACGCAGTATTTT
>TRBV7-8|TRBJ2-3|few|NA
CASSFRESRATDTQYF
TGTGCCAGCAGCTTTCGGGAGTCCCGGGCAACAGATACGCAGTATTTT
>TRBV20-1|TRBJ2-1|NA|TRBD2
CSAPGGAWNEQFF
TGCAGTGCCCCGGGGGGGGCCTGGAATGAGCAGTTCTTC
>TRBV6-8|TRBJ1-2|NA|TRBD1
CASSRSLEAGQRGDGYTF
TGTGCCAGCAGCCGGTCCCTAGAGGCGGGACAGCGAGGAGATGGCTACACCTTC
>TRBV20-1|TRBJ1-1|few|TRBD1
CSATLDRGVLEAFF
TGCAGTGCTACCCTCGACAGGGGGGTACTTGAAGCTTTCTTT
>TRBV29-1|TRBJ2-1|NA|TRBD1
CSVEPSGGQGNEQFF
TGCAGCGTTGAGCCCTCAGGAGGACAGGGCAATGAGCAGTTCTTC
>TRBV5-1|TRBJ1-1|NA|NA
CASTRGGNTEAFF
TGCGCCAGCACCAGGGGAGGAAACACTGAAGCTTTCTTT
>TRBV6-4|TRBJ2-1|few|TRBD1
CASSAPTGITYNEQFF
TGTGCCAGCAGTGCCCCGACAGGGATTACCTACAATGAGCAGTTCTTC
>TRBV12-3/TRBV12-4|TRBJ2-3|many|NA
CASSLAALDTQYF
TGTGCCAGCAGTTTAGCCGCATTGGATACGCAGTATTTT
>TRBV29-1|TRBJ2-3|many|NA
CSVEESPPDTQYF
TGCAGCGTTGAAGAATCGCCCCCAGATACGCAGTATTTT
>TRBV20-1|TRBJ2-1|NA|TRBD2
CSAIRLAGGPDEQFF
TGCAGTGCTATACGACTAGCGGGGGGGCCCGATGAGCAGTTCTTC
>TRBV18|TRBJ1-1|few|TRBD1
CASSTDRVNTEAFF
TGTGCCAGCTCGACGGACAGGGTGAACACTGAAGCTTTCTTT
>TRBV25-1|TRBJ2-1|NA|TRBD2
CASSEGPLPRTSGTNEQFF
TGTGCCAGCAGTGAAGGCCCCCTTCCCAGGACTAGCGGGACCAATGAGCAGTTCTTC
>TRBV10-1|TRBJ2-1|NA|TRBD2
CASSRGVTYNEQFF
TGCGCCAGCAGCCGGGGGGTAACCTACAATGAGCAGTTCTTC
>TRBV5-5|TRBJ2-3|NA|TRBD2
CASINTSGLAGSTDTQYF
TGTGCCAGCATCAATACCTCGGGACTAGCGGGCAGCACAGATACGCAGTATTTT
>TRBV20-1|TRBJ2-1|NA|TRBD1
CSARQTGVGTGVHNEQFF
TGCAGTGCTAGACAAACTGGCGTGGGGACAGGGGTCCACAATGAGCAGTTCTTC
>TRBV12-3/TRBV12-4|TRBJ2-1|NA|NA
CASSLGQSEEFF
TGTGCCAGCAGTTTGGGACAAAGCGAGGAGTTCTTC
>TRBV9|TRBJ2-7|few|TRBD1
CASSTWDRGLDEQYF
TGTGCCAGCAGCACATGGGACAGGGGGCTTGACGAGCAGTACTTC
>TRBV3-1|TRBJ1-1|NA|NA
CASSQGRVNSEAFF
TGTGCCAGCAGCCAAGGAAGGGTTAATTCTGAAGCTTTCTTT
>TRBV12-3/TRBV12-4|TRBJ2-4|many|TRBD1
CASRPGGRGRGNIQYF
TGTGCCAGCAGACCCGGTGGTAGGGGGCGTGGAAACATTCAGTACTTC
>TRBV20-1|TRBJ2-1|NA|TRBD1
CSATDRGGLPHNEQFF
TGCAGTGCTACGGACAGGGGGGGACTACCTCACAATGAGCAGTTCTTC
>TRBV6-5|TRBJ1-3|NA|NA
CASSYTVSGNTIYF
TGTGCCAGCAGTTACACAGTCTCTGGAAACACCATATATTTT
>TRBV10-3|TRBJ2-2|NA|NA
CAISEYRPTTGELFF
TGTGCCATCAGTGAGTACAGGCCCACCACCGGGGAGCTGTTTTTT
>TRBV7-9|TRBJ2-1|NA|NA
CASSLGSDEQFF
TGTGCCAGCAGCTTGGGCAGCGATGAGCAGTTCTTC